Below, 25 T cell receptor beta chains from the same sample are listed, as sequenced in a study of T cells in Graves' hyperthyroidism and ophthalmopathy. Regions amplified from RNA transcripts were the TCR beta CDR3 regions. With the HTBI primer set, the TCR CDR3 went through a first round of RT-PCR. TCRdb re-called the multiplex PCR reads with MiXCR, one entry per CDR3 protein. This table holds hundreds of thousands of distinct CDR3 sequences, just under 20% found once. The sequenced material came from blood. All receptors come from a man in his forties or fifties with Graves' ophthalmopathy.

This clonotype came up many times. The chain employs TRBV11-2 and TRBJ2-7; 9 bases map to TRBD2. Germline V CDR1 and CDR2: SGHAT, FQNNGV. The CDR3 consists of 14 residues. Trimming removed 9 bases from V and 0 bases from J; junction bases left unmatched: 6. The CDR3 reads CASERGVSSYEQYF. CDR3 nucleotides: TGTGCCAGTGAGCGGGGGGTAAGCTCCTACGAGCAGTACTTC.

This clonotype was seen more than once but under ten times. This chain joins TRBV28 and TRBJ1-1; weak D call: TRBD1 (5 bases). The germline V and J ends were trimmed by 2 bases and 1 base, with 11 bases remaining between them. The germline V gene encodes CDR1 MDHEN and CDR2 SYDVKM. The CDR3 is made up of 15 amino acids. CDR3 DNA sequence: TGTGCCAGCAGTTTAACCGGGACGGCGAACACTGAAGCTTTCTTT. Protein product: CASSLTGTANTEAFF.

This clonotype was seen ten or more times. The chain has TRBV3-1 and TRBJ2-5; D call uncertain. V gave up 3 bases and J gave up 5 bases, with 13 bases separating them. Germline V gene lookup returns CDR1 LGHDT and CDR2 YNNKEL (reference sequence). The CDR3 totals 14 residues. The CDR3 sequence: CASSHPPGEETQYF. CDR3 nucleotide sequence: TGTGCCAGCAGCCATCCCCCCGGAGAGGAGACCCAGTACTTC.

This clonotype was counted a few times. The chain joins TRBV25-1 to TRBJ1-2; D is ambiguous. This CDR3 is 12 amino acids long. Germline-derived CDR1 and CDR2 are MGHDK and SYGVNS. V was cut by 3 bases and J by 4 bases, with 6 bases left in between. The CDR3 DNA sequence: TGTGCCAGCAGTGAGGTGGGCTATGGCTACACCTTC. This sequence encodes CASSEVGYGYTF.

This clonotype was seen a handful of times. The CDR3 DNA follows: TGCAGTGCTAGGCCGGGGGGGGTCGCCGGGGAGCTGTTTTTT. Translated: CSARPGGVAGELFF. The rearrangement joins TRBV20-1 to TRBJ2-2; 8 nucleotides match TRBD2. The CDR3 has 14 residues. V shed 3 bases and J 6 bases; nucleotides not matched to a gene: 6. Germline assignment: CDR1 DFQATT and CDR2 SNEGSKA (reference sequence).

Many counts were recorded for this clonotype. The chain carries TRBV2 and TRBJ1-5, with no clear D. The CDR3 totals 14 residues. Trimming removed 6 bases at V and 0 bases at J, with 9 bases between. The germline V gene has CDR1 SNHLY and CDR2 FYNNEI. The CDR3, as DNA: TGTGCCAGCAGAGGGATAAATAGCAATCAGCCCCAGCATTTT. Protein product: CASRGINSNQPQHF.

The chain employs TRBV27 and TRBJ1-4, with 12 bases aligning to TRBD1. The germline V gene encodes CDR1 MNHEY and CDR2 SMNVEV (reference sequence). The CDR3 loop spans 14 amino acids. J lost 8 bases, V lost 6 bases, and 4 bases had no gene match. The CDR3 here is CASRGQGAGEKLFF. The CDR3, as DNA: TGTGCCAGCAGGGGACAGGGGGCAGGGGAAAAACTGTTTTTT.

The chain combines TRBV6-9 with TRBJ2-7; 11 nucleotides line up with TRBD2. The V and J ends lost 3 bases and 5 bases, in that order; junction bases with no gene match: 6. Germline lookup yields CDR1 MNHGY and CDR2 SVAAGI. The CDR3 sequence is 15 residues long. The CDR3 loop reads CASSYRLAGRDEQYF. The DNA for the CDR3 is TGTGCCAGCAGTTACCGACTAGCGGGGAGGGACGAGCAGTACTTC.

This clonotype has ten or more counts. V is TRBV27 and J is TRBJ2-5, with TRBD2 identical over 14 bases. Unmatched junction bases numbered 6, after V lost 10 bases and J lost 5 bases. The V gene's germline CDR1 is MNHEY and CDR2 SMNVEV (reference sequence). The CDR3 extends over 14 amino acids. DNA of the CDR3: TGTGCCACGGGACTAGCGGGGGTCGGGGAGACCCAGTACTTC. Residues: CATGLAGVGETQYF.

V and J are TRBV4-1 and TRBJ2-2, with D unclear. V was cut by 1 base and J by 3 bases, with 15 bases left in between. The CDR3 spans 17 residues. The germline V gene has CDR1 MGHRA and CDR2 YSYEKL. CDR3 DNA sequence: TGCGCCAGCAGCCAAGTGAATTTAGGGTTGGACACCGGGGAGCTGTTTTTT. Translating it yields CASSQVNLGLDTGELFF.

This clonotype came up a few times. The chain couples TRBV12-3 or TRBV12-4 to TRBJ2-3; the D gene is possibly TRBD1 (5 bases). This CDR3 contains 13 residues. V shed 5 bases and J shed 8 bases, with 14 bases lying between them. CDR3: CASSIGTGATQYF. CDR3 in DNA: TGTGCCAGCAGTATTGGAACAGGCGCTACGCAGTATTTT.

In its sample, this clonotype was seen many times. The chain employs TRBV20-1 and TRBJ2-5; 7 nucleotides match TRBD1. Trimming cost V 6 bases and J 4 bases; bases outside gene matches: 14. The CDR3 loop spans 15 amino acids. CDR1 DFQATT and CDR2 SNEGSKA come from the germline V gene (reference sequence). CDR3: CSAPNPGGFGETQYF. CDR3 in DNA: TGCAGTGCCCCTAACCCAGGGGGATTCGGAGAGACCCAGTACTTC.

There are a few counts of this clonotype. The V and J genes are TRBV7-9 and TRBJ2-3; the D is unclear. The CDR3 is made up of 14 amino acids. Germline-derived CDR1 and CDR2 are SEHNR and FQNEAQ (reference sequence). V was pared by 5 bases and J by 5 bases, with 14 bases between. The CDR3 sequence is CASSVRSLGDTQYF. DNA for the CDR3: TGTGCCAGCAGCGTTAGGAGCCTCGGAGATACGCAGTATTTT. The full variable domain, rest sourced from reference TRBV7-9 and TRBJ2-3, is DTGVSQNPRHKITKRGQNVTFRCDPISEHNRLYWYRQTLGQGPEFLTYFQNEAQLEKSRLLSDRFSAERPKGSFSTLEIQRTEQGDSAMYLCASSVRSLGDTQYFGPGTRLTVL.

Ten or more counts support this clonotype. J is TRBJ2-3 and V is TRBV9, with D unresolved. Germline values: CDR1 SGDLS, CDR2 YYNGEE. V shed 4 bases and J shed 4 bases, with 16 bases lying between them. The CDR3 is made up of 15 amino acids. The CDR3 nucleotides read TGTGCCAGCAGCAAAACGGATGAATACGCAGATACGCAGTATTTT. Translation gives CASSKTDEYADTQYF. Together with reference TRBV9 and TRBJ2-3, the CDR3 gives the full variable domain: DSGVTQTPKHLITATGQRVTLRCSPRSGDLSVYWYQQSLDQGLQFLIQYYNGEERAKGNILERFSAQQFPDLHSELNLSSLELGDSALYFCASSKTDEYADTQYFGPGTRLTVL.

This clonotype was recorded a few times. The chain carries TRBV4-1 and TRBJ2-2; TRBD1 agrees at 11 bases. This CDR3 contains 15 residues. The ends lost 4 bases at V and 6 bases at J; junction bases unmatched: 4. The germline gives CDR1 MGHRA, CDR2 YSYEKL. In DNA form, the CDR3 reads TGCGCCAGCAGCCTGGGACAGGGGGGAGCCGGGGAGCTGTTTTTT. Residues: CASSLGQGGAGELFF.

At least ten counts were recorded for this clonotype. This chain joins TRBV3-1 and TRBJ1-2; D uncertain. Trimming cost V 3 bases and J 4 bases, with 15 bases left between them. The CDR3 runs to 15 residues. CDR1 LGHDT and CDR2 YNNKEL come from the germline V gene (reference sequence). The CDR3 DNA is TGTGCCAGCAGCCAGCCCGGGTTAGGTGCCTATGGCTACACCTTC. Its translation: CASSQPGLGAYGYTF. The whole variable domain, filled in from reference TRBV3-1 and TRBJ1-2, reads DTAVSQTPKYLVTQMGNDKSIKCEQNLGHDTMYWYKQDSKKFLKIMFSYNNKELIINETVPNRFSPKSPDKAHLNLHINSLELGDSAVYFCASSQPGLGAYGYTFGSGTRLTVV.

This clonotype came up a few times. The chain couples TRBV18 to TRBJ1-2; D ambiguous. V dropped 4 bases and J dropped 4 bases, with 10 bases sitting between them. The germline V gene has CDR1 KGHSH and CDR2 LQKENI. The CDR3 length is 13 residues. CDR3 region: CASSQRVSYGYTF. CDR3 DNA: TGTGCCAGCTCACAAAGGGTCTCCTATGGCTACACCTTC.

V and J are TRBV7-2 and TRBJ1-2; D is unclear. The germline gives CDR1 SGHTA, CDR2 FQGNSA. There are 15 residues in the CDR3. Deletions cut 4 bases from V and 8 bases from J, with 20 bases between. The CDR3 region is CASSSISGREWGYTF. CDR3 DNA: TGTGCCAGCAGCTCCATTTCGGGTCGGGAGTGGGGCTACACCTTC.

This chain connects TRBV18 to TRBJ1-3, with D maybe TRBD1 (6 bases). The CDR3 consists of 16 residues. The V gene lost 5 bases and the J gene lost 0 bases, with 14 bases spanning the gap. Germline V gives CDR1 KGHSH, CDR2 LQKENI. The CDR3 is CASSSGTQISGNTIYF. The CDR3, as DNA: TGTGCCAGCTCATCCGGGACACAGATCTCTGGAAACACCATATATTTT.

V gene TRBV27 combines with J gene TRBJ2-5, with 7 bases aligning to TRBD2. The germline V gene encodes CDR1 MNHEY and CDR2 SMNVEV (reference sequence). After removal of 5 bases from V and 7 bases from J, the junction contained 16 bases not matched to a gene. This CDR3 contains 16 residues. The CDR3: CASSPLGGSGLRTQYF. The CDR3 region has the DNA TGTGCCAGCAGTCCCTTGGGAGGGTCGGGTTTGAGGACCCAGTACTTC.

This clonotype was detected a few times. The CDR3 spells CASSEGPGQGKETQYF. The CDR3 DNA is TGCGCCAGCAGTGAAGGCCCGGGACAGGGAAAGGAGACCCAGTACTTC. This sequence joins TRBV10-2 and TRBJ2-5, with 9 positions matching TRBD1. The CDR3 loop spans 16 amino acids. Germline CDR1 WSHSY, CDR2 SAAADI. Germline trimming cut 3 bases from V and 5 bases from J; bases unmatched to any gene: 10.

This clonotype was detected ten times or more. CDR3 sequence: CASREGTGGARRTDTQYF. The CDR3 coding sequence is TGTGCCAGCAGAGAGGGGACAGGGGGCGCCCGTCGGACAGATACGCAGTATTTT. V and J are TRBV6-1 and TRBJ2-3; 12 bases agree with TRBD1. Germline V gene data show CDR1 as MNHNS and CDR2 as SASEGT. The V segment lost 6 bases and the J segment 3 bases; nucleotides outside the gene matches: 13. This CDR3 region has 18 residues.

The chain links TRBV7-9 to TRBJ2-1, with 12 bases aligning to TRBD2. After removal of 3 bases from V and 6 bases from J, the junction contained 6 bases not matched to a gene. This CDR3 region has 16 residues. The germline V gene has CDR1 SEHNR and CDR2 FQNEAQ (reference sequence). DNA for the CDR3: TGTGCCAGCAGCTTCTCCGGGACTAGCGGGTTCAATGAGCAGTTCTTC. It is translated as CASSFSGTSGFNEQFF.

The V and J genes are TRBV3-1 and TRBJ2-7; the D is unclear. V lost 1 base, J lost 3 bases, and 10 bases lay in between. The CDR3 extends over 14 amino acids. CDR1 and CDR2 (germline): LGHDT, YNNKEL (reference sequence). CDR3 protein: CASSQGGFGYEQYF. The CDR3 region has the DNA TGTGCCAGCAGCCAAGGGGGATTCGGCTACGAGCAGTACTTC.

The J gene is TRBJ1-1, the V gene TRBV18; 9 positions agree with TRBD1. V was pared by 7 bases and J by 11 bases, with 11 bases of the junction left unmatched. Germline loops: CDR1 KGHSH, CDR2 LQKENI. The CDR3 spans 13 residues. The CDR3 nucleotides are TGTGCCAGCTTACTCCGGGACAGGGAGTGGGCTTTCTTT. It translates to CASLLRDREWAFF.